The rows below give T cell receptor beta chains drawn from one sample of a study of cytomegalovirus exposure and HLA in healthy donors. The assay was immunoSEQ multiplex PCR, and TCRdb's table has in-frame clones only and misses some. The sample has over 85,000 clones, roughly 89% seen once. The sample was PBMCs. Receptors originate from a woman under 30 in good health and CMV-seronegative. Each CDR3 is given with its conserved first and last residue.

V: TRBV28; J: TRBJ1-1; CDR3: CASHRGGNTEAFF
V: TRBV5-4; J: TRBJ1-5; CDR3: CASSLGRSNQPQHF
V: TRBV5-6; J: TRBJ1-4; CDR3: CASSQARVNEKLFF
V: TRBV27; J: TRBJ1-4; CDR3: CASRTTGTGGSNEKLFF
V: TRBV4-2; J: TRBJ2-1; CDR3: CASSQSDSENNEQFF
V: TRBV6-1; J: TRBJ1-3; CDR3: CASSEVKPTGNTIYF
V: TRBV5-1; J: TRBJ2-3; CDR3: CASSLFLAGGDTDTQYF
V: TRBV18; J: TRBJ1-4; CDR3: CASSSGQGTTNEKLFF
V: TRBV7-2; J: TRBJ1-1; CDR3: CASSSDRNTEAFF
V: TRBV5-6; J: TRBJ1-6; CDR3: CASSLGAAFLNSPLHF
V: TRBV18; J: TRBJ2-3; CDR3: CASSPPSLDTQYF
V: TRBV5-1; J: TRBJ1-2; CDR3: CASSGAVNLVDGYTF
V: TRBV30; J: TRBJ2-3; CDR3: CAWRSGRGHTDTQYF
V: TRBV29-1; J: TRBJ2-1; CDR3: CSFRTSGSGSYNEQFF
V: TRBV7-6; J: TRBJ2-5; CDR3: CASSSPIDQETQYF
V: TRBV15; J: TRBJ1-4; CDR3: CATSRDRGATNEKLFF
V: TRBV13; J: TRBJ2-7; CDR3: CASSLGGGPVYEQYF
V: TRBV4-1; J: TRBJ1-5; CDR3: CASRVKTGGLNQPQHF
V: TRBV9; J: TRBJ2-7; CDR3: CASSSGLAEYYEQYF
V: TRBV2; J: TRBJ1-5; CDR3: CASSLRDRISNQPQHF
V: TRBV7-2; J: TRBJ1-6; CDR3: CASSLVGSPLHF
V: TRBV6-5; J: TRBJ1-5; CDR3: CASRVGGHSNQPQHF
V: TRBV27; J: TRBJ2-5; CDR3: CASTTRWGVYGETQYF
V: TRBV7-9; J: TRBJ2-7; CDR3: CASSLGREVVYF
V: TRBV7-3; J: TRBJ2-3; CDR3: CASSSGQGAREDTQYF
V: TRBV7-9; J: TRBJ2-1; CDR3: CASSLGLAGISEQFF